This T cell receptor (beta chain) came from a study of blood T cells in healthy people across ages. Looking at the study overall: Every two T cells gave about one barcoded beta molecule via template switching. Regarding the study as a whole: A greater number of naive CD4+ cells and higher diversity distinguished long-lived donors from aged donors.

Every sample had a minimum of 6 million PBMCs isolated. Alongside a J-beta primer mix, a sample-barcoded 5' primer served in a second PCR lasting roughly 7 to 11 cycles. There were at least 2.5 million CDR3-containing paired-end reads obtained from each sample. TCRdb used MiXCR to reprocess the 5' RACE reads, holding one entry per CDR3 protein. The data show about 640,000 distinct CDR3 sequences, with roughly 53% seen just once and 30% to 40% held by the top ten. With regard to this clonotype: Its antigen is still unknown.

The sample taken for sequencing was blood. The source of this sequence is a man in his 60s in good health.

CDR3 in DNA: TGTGCCAGCCACCTTGAGAAAAGCTCCTACGAGCAGTACTTC. It specifies CASHLEKSSYEQYF. The rearrangement joins TRBV2 to TRBJ2-7; no firm D call. With 8 bases removed from V and 0 bases from J, the gap between germline ends came to 14 bases. The CDR3 covers 14 residues. Germline V CDR1 and CDR2: SNHLY, FYNNEI.